This entry lists 28 T cell receptor beta chains sequenced from one sample in a study of control samples from healthy donors and cancer patients. The method was immunoSEQ multiplex PCR; TCRdb's version includes in-frame clones alone and lacks a portion of them. The data show about 92,000 clones, more than 75% seen once. Sample: blood. The receptor set was obtained from a woman aged 60-70 years in good health.

The chain combines TRBV19 with TRBJ1-1, with TRBD1 as a possible D gene (5 bases). V lost 10 bases and J 1 base, leaving 10 bases between the germline ends. This CDR3 has 12 amino acids. The germline V gene has CDR1 LNHDA and CDR2 SQIVND (reference sequence). The DNA of the CDR3 is TGTGCCACCTGGGGCTGGAACACTGAAGCTTTCTTT. Amino acid sequence: CATWGWNTEAFF.

V usage is TRBV23-1 and J usage is TRBJ1-6; D not certain. TRBV23-1 is known as an ORF, though its function is uncertain. Trimming stripped 0 bases from V and 6 bases from J, with 9 bases between. The CDR3 runs 15 residues. CDR3 protein: CASSQSAGVNSPLHF. The CDR3 coding sequence is TGCGCCAGCAGTCAATCGGCCGGGGTTAATTCACCCCTCCACTTT.

The chain combines TRBV6-5 with TRBJ2-5; no reliable D call. The CDR3 has 13 amino acids. Germline CDR1 reads MNHEY; CDR2 reads SVGAGI. The V end lost 5 bases, the J end lost 3 bases, and 10 bases lay between the germline ends. CDR3 coding DNA: TGTGCCAGCAGTCTACTGGATAAAGAGACCCAGTACTTC. The encoded protein is CASSLLDKETQYF.

The V gene is TRBV6-6, the J gene TRBJ1-2; no firm D call. This CDR3 comprises 12 residues. With 7 bases removed from V and 8 bases from J, the gap between germline ends came to 14 bases. Per germline, CDR1 MNHNY and CDR2 SVGAGI (reference sequence). The CDR3 nucleotides are TGTGCCAGCACGACGGGGTCCTACGGCTACACCTTC. This translates into CASTTGSYGYTF.

V is TRBV7-9 and J is TRBJ2-5; 14 positions agree with TRBD2. The CDR3 sequence is 15 residues long. V gave up 3 bases and J gave up 3 bases; unmatched junction bases: 0. CDR1 and CDR2 from the germline V gene are SEHNR and FQNEAQ (reference sequence). The DNA for the CDR3 is TGTGCCAGCAGCTTGGGACTAGCGGGAGAAGAGACCCAGTACTTC. It codes for CASSLGLAGEETQYF.

The chain employs TRBV5-5 and TRBJ2-2; either TRBD1 or TRBD2 may supply D (5 bases each). The V and J ends lost 3 bases and 6 bases respectively, with 18 bases between them. CDR3 length equals 16 residues. The V gene's germline CDR1 is SGHKS and CDR2 YYEKEE (reference sequence). CDR3 protein: CASSYGAQYSSGELFF. CDR3 sequence (DNA): TGTGCCAGCAGCTACGGGGCCCAATACTCATCCGGGGAGCTGTTTTTT.

This chain uses TRBV7-2 with TRBJ2-1; 9 bases fit TRBD1. Germline CDR1 is SGHTA and CDR2 is FQGNSA. V was clipped by 8 bases and J by 7 bases; unmatched bases: 9. This CDR3 is built from 14 residues. CDR3 sequence: CASGTGGAGNEQFF. The CDR3 DNA follows: TGTGCCAGCGGAACAGGGGGCGCGGGAAATGAGCAGTTCTTC.

V usage is TRBV19 and J usage is TRBJ2-5; 13 bases map to TRBD2. The CDR3 totals 15 residues. Germline values: CDR1 LNHDA, CDR2 SQIVND (reference sequence). The junction had 1 base not matched to a gene; V was cut back by 3 bases and J by 3 bases. The DNA for the CDR3 is TGTGCCAGTAGTATGGGACTAGCGGGGAAAGAGACCCAGTACTTC. This encodes CASSMGLAGKETQYF.

The chain carries TRBV6-1 and TRBJ1-5; D gene uncertain. The germline V gene encodes CDR1 MNHNS and CDR2 SASEGT. The CDR3 totals 15 residues. Trimming left V 1 base short and J 5 bases short, with 12 bases between. The CDR3 DNA is TGTGCCAGCAGTGAAGAGGGCGCATCGTATCAGCCCCAGCATTTT. This sequence encodes CASSEEGASYQPQHF.

This rearrangement joins TRBV18 to TRBJ2-1; TRBD1 matches at 7 bases. Germline CDR1 and CDR2: KGHSH and LQKENI. With 3 bases clipped from V and 4 bases from J, the junction kept 6 bases outside the gene matches. This CDR3 is 15 amino acids long. In DNA form, the CDR3 reads TGTGCCAGCTCACCCTCACAGGGGTGGTACAATGAGCAGTTCTTC. Its protein product is CASSPSQGWYNEQFF.

This clone was detected once. This sequence joins TRBV7-9 and TRBJ2-1, with TRBD2 matching 12 bases. Losses at the gene ends were 4 bases for V and 4 bases for J; bases not matched to a gene: 5. The CDR3 is 16 residues long. Germline V lookup: CDR1 SEHNR, CDR2 FQNEAQ (reference sequence). CDR3 in amino acids: CASSSRTSGAYNEQFF. For the CDR3, the DNA is TGTGCCAGCAGCTCCCGGACTAGCGGGGCATACAATGAGCAGTTCTTC.

The chain carries TRBV5-1 and TRBJ2-2, with D uncertain. Trimming took off 9 bases at V and 8 bases at J, with 20 bases between the two ends. CDR1 is SGHRS, CDR2 YFSETQ, per germline. The CDR3 is 14 amino acids. The CDR3, as DNA: TGCGCCACCCGACCTGGGCCCACCACGGGGGAGCTGTTTTTT. As protein: CATRPGPTTGELFF.

Points on this clone: Other nucleotide sequences from this sample produce the same CDR3. The gene calls are TRBV5-1 and TRBJ2-1; D may be TRBD1 or TRBD2 (5 bases each). V gave up 2 bases and J gave up 7 bases, with 13 bases separating them. Germline loops: CDR1 SGHRS, CDR2 YFSETQ. The CDR3 has 14 residues. The CDR3 spells CASSLGAWGNEQFF. CDR3 bases: TGCGCCAGCAGCTTAGGGGCGTGGGGGAATGAGCAGTTCTTC.

The gene calls are TRBV28 and TRBJ1-2, with 9 positions matching TRBD1. Looked up from germline, CDR1 is MDHEN and CDR2 is SYDVKM. CDR3 length equals 15 residues. J lost 1 base, V lost 6 bases, and 6 bases had no gene match. In nucleotides, the CDR3 is TGTGCCAGCAGCCGTGACAGGGGGAATAACTATGGCTACACCTTC. It yields the protein CASSRDRGNNYGYTF.

This clone has a single count. The chain combines TRBV6-5 with TRBJ2-6; unclear D gene. This CDR3 is built from 14 residues. Per the germline V gene, CDR1 is MNHEY and CDR2 is SVGAGI. The ends were cut back, 7 bases at V and 4 bases at J, with 11 bases in the middle. The CDR3 sequence: CASTLGDGANVLTF. The CDR3 DNA follows: TGTGCCAGCACCCTCGGTGACGGGGCCAACGTCCTGACTTTC.

V usage is TRBV10-3 and J usage is TRBJ1-2; no clear D. This CDR3 has 12 amino acids. The germline gives CDR1 ENHRY, CDR2 SYGVKD. V was pared by 8 bases and J by 5 bases, with 12 bases between. The CDR3, as DNA: TGTGCCATCTGGGCCGGGTCTTATGGCTACACCTTC. This sequence encodes CAIWAGSYGYTF.

The chain joins TRBV29-1 to TRBJ1-1; D possibly corresponds to TRBD1 (5 bases). The CDR3 has 12 residues. CDR1 SQVTM and CDR2 ANQGSEA come from the germline V gene. The germline V and J ends were trimmed by 7 bases and 6 bases, with 15 bases remaining between them. CDR3: CSGAGTFSEAFF. The CDR3 nucleotides read TGCAGCGGCGCCGGGACCTTCTCTGAAGCTTTCTTT.

This chain links TRBV19 with TRBJ1-5, with D hard to call. In germline, CDR1 is LNHDA, CDR2 SQIVND (reference sequence). There are 16 residues in the CDR3. Trimming left V 3 bases short and J 7 bases short, with 19 bases between. In DNA, the CDR3 is TGTGCCAGTAGTATGCCTCCCGGGAACAGTAAACAGCCCCAGCATTTT. Translating it yields CASSMPPGNSKQPQHF.

The V call is TRBV28, the J call TRBJ1-6; a possible D gene is TRBD1 (6 bases). The CDR3 extends over 15 amino acids. The germline V gene has CDR1 MDHEN and CDR2 SYDVKM. V gave up 7 bases and J gave up 7 bases, with 17 bases separating them. CDR3 amino acids: CASIRGGGGNSPLHF. In DNA form, the CDR3 reads TGTGCCAGCATAAGAGGGGGAGGGGGGAATTCACCCCTCCACTTT.

V and J are TRBV7-2 and TRBJ1-2; D unresolved. V was trimmed by 4 bases and J by 8 bases, leaving 14 bases between them. The germline CDR1 and CDR2 sequences are SGHTA and FQGNSA. The CDR3 length is 13 residues. CDR3 region: CASSSTQTEGYTF. The CDR3 DNA follows: TGTGCCAGCAGCTCGACTCAAACCGAAGGCTACACCTTC. Full variable domain (remainder filled in from reference TRBV7-2 and TRBJ1-2): GAGVSQSPSNKVTEKGKDVELRCDPISGHTALYWYRQSLGQGLEFLIYFQGNSAPDKSGLPSDRFSAERTGGSVSTLTIQRTQQEDSAVYLCASSSTQTEGYTFGSGTRLTVV.

The rearrangement links TRBV6-5 to TRBJ2-7; possible D gene TRBD1, 6 bases. The length of the CDR3 is 13 residues. The ends were cut back, 10 bases at V and 2 bases at J, with 15 bases in the middle. From germline, CDR1 is MNHEY and CDR2 SVGAGI. In DNA, the CDR3 is TGTGCCACCCGACAGGAAATGCCCTACGAGCAGTACTTC. It is translated as CATRQEMPYEQYF.

This clone was found once. The chain employs TRBV7-7 and TRBJ2-1; TRBD2 aligns across 10 bases. The J segment lost 6 bases and the V segment lost 1 base, leaving 3 bases of the junction unmatched. The CDR3 runs 15 residues. CDR1 and CDR2 from the germline V gene are SSHAT and FNYEAQ (reference sequence). The CDR3 sequence: CASSLGLAGVNEQFF. The CDR3, as DNA: TGTGCCAGCAGCTTAGGCCTAGCGGGGGTCAATGAGCAGTTCTTC. The full variable domain, rest sourced from reference TRBV7-7 and TRBJ2-1, is GAGVSQSPRYKVTKRGQDVTLRCDPISSHATLYWYQQALGQGPEFLTYFNYEAQPDKSGLPSDRFSAERPEGSISTLTIQRTEQRDSAMYRCASSLGLAGVNEQFFGPGTRLTVL.

V usage is TRBV6-6 and J usage is TRBJ1-4; 9 positions agree with TRBD1. The J segment lost 8 bases and the V segment lost 1 base, leaving 5 bases of the junction unmatched. CDR1 MNHNY and CDR2 SVGAGI come from the germline V gene (reference sequence). This CDR3 has 15 residues. The CDR3 region is CASSYLTGGNEKLFF. CDR3 coding DNA: TGTGCCAGCAGTTACTTGACAGGGGGTAACGAAAAACTGTTTTTT.

The chain carries TRBV7-9 and TRBJ1-1, with unresolved D. Germline V gene lookup returns CDR1 SEHNR and CDR2 FQNEAQ (reference sequence). This CDR3 is built from 13 residues. The V end lost 5 bases, the J end lost 4 bases, and 11 bases lay between the germline ends. CDR3 DNA sequence: TGTGCCAGCAGCCCCGCCGGCCCCACTGAAGCTTTCTTT. Its protein product is CASSPAGPTEAFF. Based on the CDR3 plus reference TRBV7-9 and TRBJ1-1, the full variable domain is DTGVSQNPRHKITKRGQNVTFRCDPISEHNRLYWYRQTLGQGPEFLTYFQNEAQLEKSRLLSDRFSAERPKGSFSTLEIQRTEQGDSAMYLCASSPAGPTEAFFGQGTRLTVV.

The chain joins TRBV28 to TRBJ1-1; D unclear. Germline loops: CDR1 MDHEN, CDR2 SYDVKM. V lost 5 bases, J lost 3 bases, and 16 bases lay in between. CDR3 length equals 15 residues. The CDR3 reads CASSIKLGPYTEAFF. The CDR3 nucleotides are TGTGCCAGCAGTATTAAGTTAGGGCCATACACTGAAGCTTTCTTT.

The genes are TRBV10-3 and TRBJ2-7; possible D gene TRBD1, 6 bases. Germline V gene sequence: CDR1 ENHRY, CDR2 SYGVKD. The CDR3 has 11 residues. V was clipped by 11 bases and J by 7 bases, with 15 bases between them. The CDR3 spells CAGGAGVEQYF. DNA of the CDR3: TGTGCCGGGGGAGCAGGGGTAGAGCAGTACTTC.

This chain links TRBV7-2 with TRBJ2-7, with 7 bases aligning to TRBD2. After removal of 6 bases from V and 0 bases from J, the junction contained 5 bases not matched to a gene. Germline V gene sequence: CDR1 SGHTA, CDR2 FQGNSA. This CDR3 spans 14 amino acids. The CDR3 DNA sequence: TGTGCCAGCAGACTGGGGGGGAGCTCCTACGAGCAGTACTTC. Its translation: CASRLGGSSYEQYF.

This clone came up a few times. The chain couples TRBV5-6 to TRBJ2-2; 9 nucleotides match TRBD2. V was clipped by 3 bases and J by 6 bases; unmatched bases: 6. CDR1 is SGHDT, CDR2 YYEEEE, per germline. CDR3 length: 15 residues. Here the CDR3 DNA reads TGTGCCAGCAGCTGGGCCCAGCGGGAGGCCGGGGAGCTGTTTTTT. Its translation is CASSWAQREAGELFF.